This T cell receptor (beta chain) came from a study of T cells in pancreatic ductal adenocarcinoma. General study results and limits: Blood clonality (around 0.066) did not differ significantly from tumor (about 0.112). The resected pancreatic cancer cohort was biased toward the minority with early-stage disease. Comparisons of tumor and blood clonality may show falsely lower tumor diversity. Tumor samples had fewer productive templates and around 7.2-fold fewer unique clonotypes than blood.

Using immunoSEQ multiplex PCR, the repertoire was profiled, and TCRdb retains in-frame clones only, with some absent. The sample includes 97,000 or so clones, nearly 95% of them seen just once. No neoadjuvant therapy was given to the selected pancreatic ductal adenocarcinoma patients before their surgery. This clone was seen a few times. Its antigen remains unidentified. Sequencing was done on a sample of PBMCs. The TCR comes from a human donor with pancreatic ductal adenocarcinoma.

This CDR3 is CASRTGIGSNQPQHF. As DNA, the CDR3 is TGTGCCAGCAGAACCGGGATCGGCAGCAATCAGCCCCAGCATTTT. The V gene is TRBV27, the J gene TRBJ1-5, with D hard to call. There are 15 residues in the CDR3. Germline V gene data show CDR1 as MNHEY and CDR2 as SMNVEV (reference sequence). Trimming left V 6 bases short and J 1 base short, with 13 bases between.